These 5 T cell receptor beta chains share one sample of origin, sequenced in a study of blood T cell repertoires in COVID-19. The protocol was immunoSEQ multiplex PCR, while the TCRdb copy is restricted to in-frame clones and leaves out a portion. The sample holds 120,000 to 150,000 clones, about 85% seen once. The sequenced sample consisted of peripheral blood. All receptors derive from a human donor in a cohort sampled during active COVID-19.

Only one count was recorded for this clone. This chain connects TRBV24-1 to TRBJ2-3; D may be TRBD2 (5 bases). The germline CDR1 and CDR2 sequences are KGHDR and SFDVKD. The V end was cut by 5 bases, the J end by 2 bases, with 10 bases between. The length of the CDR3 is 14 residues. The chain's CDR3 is CATSGAGPTDTQYF. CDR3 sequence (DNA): TGTGCCACCAGTGGGGCGGGCCCCACAGATACGCAGTATTTT.

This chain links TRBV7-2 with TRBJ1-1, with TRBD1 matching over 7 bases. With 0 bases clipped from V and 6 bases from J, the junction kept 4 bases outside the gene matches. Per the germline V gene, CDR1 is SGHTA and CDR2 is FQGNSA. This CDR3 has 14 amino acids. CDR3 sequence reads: CASSLAGGSPEAFF. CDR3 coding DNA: TGTGCCAGCAGCTTAGCAGGGGGCAGCCCTGAAGCTTTCTTT.

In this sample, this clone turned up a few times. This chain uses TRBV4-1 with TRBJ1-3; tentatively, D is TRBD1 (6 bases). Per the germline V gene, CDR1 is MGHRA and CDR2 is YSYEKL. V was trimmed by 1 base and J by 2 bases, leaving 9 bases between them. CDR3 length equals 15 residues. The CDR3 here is CASSQGAGAGNTIYF. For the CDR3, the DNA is TGCGCCAGCAGCCAAGGTGCAGGGGCTGGAAACACCATATATTTT.

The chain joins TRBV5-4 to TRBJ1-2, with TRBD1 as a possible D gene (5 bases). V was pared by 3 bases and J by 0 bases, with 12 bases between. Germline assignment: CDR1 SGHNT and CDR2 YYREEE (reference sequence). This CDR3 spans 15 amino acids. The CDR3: CASSWAGTANYGYTF. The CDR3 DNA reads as TGTGCCAGCAGCTGGGCCGGGACTGCTAACTATGGCTACACCTTC.

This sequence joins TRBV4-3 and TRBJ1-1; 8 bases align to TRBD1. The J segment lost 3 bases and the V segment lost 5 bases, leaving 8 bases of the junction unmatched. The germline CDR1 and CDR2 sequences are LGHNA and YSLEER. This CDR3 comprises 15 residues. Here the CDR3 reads CASSTRQGPYTEAFF. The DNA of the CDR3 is TGCGCCAGCAGCACTCGACAGGGGCCCTACACTGAAGCTTTCTTT.